A selection of T cell receptor beta chains follows, all from one sample in a study of T cell responses to AZD1222 COVID-19 vaccine. Method: immunoSEQ multiplex PCR; TCRdb's copy keeps in-frame clones and lacks some. The table records some 150,000 clones, about 94% of them present only once. The sequenced sample was peripheral blood, obtained on day 0 of AZD1222 vaccination. Receptor source: an adult in good health. CDR3s include the opening cysteine and the closing phenylalanine or tryptophan. A D gene is named only where the DNA matches it firmly. Expanded clones get a size class; other rows say once, few or many, or leave the size out.

CDR3 protein,CDR3 DNA,clone size,D gene,V gene,J gene
CACGSGLAGGKQYF,TGTGCCTGCGGCTCGGGACTAGCGGGGGGGAAGCAGTACTTC,.,TRBD2,TRBV19,TRBJ2-7
CASSPYRGRGNSPLHF,TGTGCCAGCTCACCCTACAGGGGACGGGGGAATTCACCCCTCCACTTT,.,TRBD1,TRBV18,TRBJ1-6
CAWSGYRGSGNTIYF,TGTGCCTGGAGTGGATACAGGGGGTCTGGAAACACCATATATTTT,.,TRBD1,TRBV30,TRBJ1-3
CASSRNRQFTEAFF,TGTGCCAGCAGCCGAAACCGACAGTTCACTGAAGCTTTCTTT,.,.,TRBV6-1,TRBJ1-1
CASTWRGTGGFEQYF,TGTGCCAGCACGTGGAGAGGGACAGGGGGCTTCGAGCAGTACTTC,.,TRBD1,TRBV6-5,TRBJ2-7
CASSIVGLAGYNEQFF,TGTGCCAGTAGTATAGTCGGGCTAGCGGGGTACAATGAGCAGTTCTTC,.,TRBD2,TRBV19,TRBJ2-1
CASSPFGRTNTEAFF,TGTGCCAGCTCACCATTCGGACGCACGAACACTGAAGCTTTCTTT,.,.,TRBV18,TRBJ1-1
CASSSNTGELFF,TGTGCCAGCAGTTCCAACACCGGGGAGCTGTTTTTT,.,.,TRBV12-3/TRBV12-4,TRBJ2-2
CATSDLQTGRGSYNEQFF,TGTGCCACCAGTGATTTGCAAACCGGGAGGGGCTCCTACAATGAGCAGTTCTTC,.,TRBD2,TRBV24-1,TRBJ2-1
CASSESTGGARGFLQVKTQYF,TGCGCCAGCAGTGAGTCGACCGGGGGGGCGAGGGGGTTTCTACAAGTAAAGACCCAGTACTTC,.,TRBD2,TRBV10-2,TRBJ2-5
CASSLLFLGQGLNQPQHF,TGTGCCAGCAGCTTGTTATTTTTGGGACAGGGGCTCAATCAGCCCCAGCATTTT,.,TRBD1,TRBV5-5,TRBJ1-5
CASSWSRGTGELFF,TGTGCCAGCAGCTGGAGTCGTGGCACCGGGGAGCTGTTTTTT,.,.,TRBV7-9,TRBJ2-2
CASSPGTGNTGELFF,TGTGCCAGCAGTCCTGGGACAGGGAACACCGGGGAGCTGTTTTTT,.,TRBD1,TRBV27,TRBJ2-2
CATSDFRGQANEKLFF,TGTGCCACCAGTGATTTTCGGGGGCAGGCTAATGAAAAACTGTTTTTT,.,.,TRBV24-1,TRBJ1-4
CASSVKRTGVPLGKPQHF,TGTGCCAGTAGTGTTAAAAGGACAGGGGTACCCCTTGGGAAGCCCCAGCATTTT,few,TRBD1,TRBV19,TRBJ1-5
CASSLVAGDSGANVLTF,TGTGCCAGCAGCTTAGTAGCAGGGGACTCTGGGGCCAACGTCCTGACTTTC,.,.,TRBV7-9,TRBJ2-6
CASSVDKGWPYEQYF,TGTGCCAGCAGCGTAGACAAGGGGTGGCCCTACGAGCAGTACTTC,.,.,TRBV9,TRBJ2-7
CASSFGTADSPLHF,TGTGCCAGCAGCTTCGGGACAGCCGACTCACCCCTCCACTTT,few,TRBD1,TRBV5-6,TRBJ1-6
CASNPRTGANSPLHF,TGTGCCAGTAATCCTAGGACAGGGGCAAATTCACCCCTCCACTTT,.,TRBD1,TRBV19,TRBJ1-6
CASSQDTQAQPQHF,TGTGCCAGCAGCCAAGACACCCAGGCTCAGCCCCAGCATTTT,.,.,TRBV3-1/TRBV3-2,TRBJ1-5
CASRDRNTGELFF,TGTGCCAGTCGGGACAGAAACACCGGGGAGCTGTTTTTT,.,TRBD1,TRBV19,TRBJ2-2
CASSGRTVNTEAFF,TGCGCCAGCAGCGGACGGACGGTGAACACTGAAGCTTTCTTT,.,.,TRBV4-1,TRBJ1-1
CASSLGTIETYEQYF,TGTGCCAGCAGCTTAGGGACTATCGAAACCTACGAGCAGTACTTC,.,.,TRBV7-9,TRBJ2-7
CASSVVSTGGTIYF,TGTGCCAGCAGCGTAGTGTCCACGGGCGGCACCATATATTTT,.,.,TRBV9,TRBJ1-3
CASSLSGLYGYTF,TGTGCCAGCAGCCTATCAGGACTCTATGGCTACACCTTC,.,.,TRBV6-5,TRBJ1-2
CASSEPGFAEAFF,TGTGCCAGCAGTGAACCAGGGTTCGCTGAAGCTTTCTTT,.,.,TRBV25-1,TRBJ1-1
CASSLFEDSINEQYF,TGTGCCAGCAGTTTATTCGAGGACAGTATTAACGAGCAGTACTTC,once,.,TRBV28,TRBJ2-7
CASSLGRLGHEQFF,TGTGCCAGCAGCTTAGGGAGGTTGGGGCATGAGCAGTTCTTC,.,.,TRBV11-3,TRBJ2-1
CASSSTYRDTEAFF,TGTGCCAGCAGCTCAACATACAGGGACACTGAAGCTTTCTTT,.,.,TRBV9,TRBJ1-1
CASSFNSGGVYNEQFF,TGCGCCAGCAGCTTTAATAGCGGAGGGGTTTACAATGAGCAGTTCTTC,.,.,TRBV5-1,TRBJ2-1
CASSFRDAEQFF,TGTGCCAGTAGTTTCCGGGACGCTGAGCAGTTCTTC,.,.,TRBV19,TRBJ2-1
CASSLDRGGQPQHF,TGTGCCAGCAGCTTAGACAGGGGCGGTCAGCCCCAGCATTTT,.,TRBD1,TRBV7-8,TRBJ1-5
CASSQELELAGEGEQYF,TGCGCCAGCAGCCAAGAATTGGAACTAGCGGGAGAGGGAGAGCAGTACTTC,.,TRBD2,TRBV4-1,TRBJ2-7
CASSVLHSGVETQYF,TGTGCCAGCAGCGTCTTACATTCGGGGGTAGAGACCCAGTACTTC,once,.,TRBV9,TRBJ2-5
CASSFPQGAAETQYF,TGTGCCAGCAGCTTCCCACAGGGGGCTGCGGAGACCCAGTACTTC,.,TRBD1,TRBV5-4,TRBJ2-5
CAISLDRGGETQYF,TGTGCCATCAGCCTGGACAGGGGAGGAGAGACCCAGTACTTC,.,TRBD1,TRBV10-3,TRBJ2-5
CASSYSSQATNYGYTF,TGTGCCAGCAGTTACTCGAGCCAGGCGACTAACTATGGCTACACCTTC,.,.,TRBV6-5,TRBJ1-2
CALRQGISTDTQYF,TGTGCCCTCAGACAGGGGATTAGCACAGATACGCAGTATTTT,.,TRBD1,TRBV30,TRBJ2-3
CASSLFAKNIQYF,TGTGCCAGCAGTTTATTTGCCAAAAACATTCAGTACTTC,once,.,TRBV28,TRBJ2-4
CASSLGRFSGNEQYF,TGTGCCAGCAGCTTGGGGCGTTTTAGCGGGAACGAGCAGTACTTC,.,TRBD2,TRBV5-6,TRBJ2-7
CASSWNRDRGREQYF,TGTGCCAGCAGCTGGAACCGGGACAGGGGTCGCGAGCAGTACTTC,.,TRBD1,TRBV7-8,TRBJ2-7
CASSVDHSLPGEQYF,TGTGCCAGCAGCGTAGATCACAGCCTCCCGGGGGAGCAGTACTTC,.,.,TRBV9,TRBJ2-7
CASSLETGLNEKLFF,TGTGCCAGCAGCTTGGAGACAGGCCTGAATGAAAAACTGTTTTTT,once,.,TRBV11-2,TRBJ1-4
CATTWGGKSRETQYF,TGTGCCACCACGTGGGGCGGGAAGTCCCGAGAGACCCAGTACTTC,.,.,TRBV2,TRBJ2-5
CASSIPSTAGTEAFF,TGTGCCAGTAGTATTCCCTCGACAGCTGGGACTGAAGCTTTCTTT,.,.,TRBV19,TRBJ1-1
CASSKEGRDCSPLHF,TGTGCCAGCAGCAAAGAGGGCAGGGATTGTTCACCCCTCCACTTT,.,.,TRBV21-1,TRBJ1-6
CASSQAARGTQYF,TGTGCCAGCAGCCAAGCCGCTAGGGGTACGCAGTATTTT,.,.,TRBV3-1/TRBV3-2,TRBJ2-3
CASSQDSSGYNEQFF,TGTGCCAGCAGCCAAGATTCTAGCGGCTACAATGAGCAGTTCTTC,.,TRBD2,TRBV3-1/TRBV3-2,TRBJ2-1
CATSDPSGQGHETQYF,TGTGCCACCAGTGATCCCTCGGGGCAGGGACACGAGACCCAGTACTTC,.,.,TRBV24-1,TRBJ2-5
CSVRQGTDTQYF,TGCAGCGTCAGACAGGGAACAGATACGCAGTATTTT,.,TRBD1,TRBV29-1,TRBJ2-3
CASSQGLKYEQYF,TGTGCCAGCAGCCAGGGACTGAAATACGAGCAGTACTTC,once,.,TRBV3-1/TRBV3-2,TRBJ2-7
CASSFQGATDTQYF,TGTGCCAGCAGTTTCCAGGGGGCAACAGATACGCAGTATTTT,.,TRBD1,TRBV27,TRBJ2-3
CASSERGWQYQETQYF,TGTGCCAGCAGTGAAAGGGGTTGGCAGTACCAAGAGACCCAGTACTTC,.,.,TRBV6-1,TRBJ2-5
CASSHLATRGNEQFF,TGTGCCAGCAGCCATCTTGCAACCAGGGGGAATGAGCAGTTCTTC,few,TRBD1,TRBV9,TRBJ2-1
CASSQAGDAEAFF,TGTGCCAGCAGCCAAGCCGGGGACGCTGAAGCTTTCTTT,few,.,TRBV3-1/TRBV3-2,TRBJ1-1
CASSGWDSYSNQPQHF,TGTGCCAGCAGCGGATGGGACAGCTATAGCAATCAGCCCCAGCATTTT,.,TRBD1,TRBV7-8,TRBJ1-5
CASSLVPGSCTF,TGTGCCAGCAGCTTAGTCCCGGGAAGTTGCACCTTC,.,.,TRBV7-9,TRBJ1-2
CASSSEGPGELFF,TGTGCCAGCAGCTCCGAGGGTCCCGGGGAGCTGTTTTTT,.,.,TRBV7-9,TRBJ2-2
CASSATTGLGEQYF,TGTGCCAGCAGCGCCACCACAGGGCTGGGTGAGCAGTACTTC,.,.,TRBV9,TRBJ2-7